Following are 30 T cell receptor beta chains from one sample sequenced in a study of cytomegalovirus exposure and HLA in healthy donors. Use of 60 Vbeta and 13 Jbeta primers characterized the PCR. Data came from immunoSEQ multiplex PCR; TCRdb stores just in-frame clones and leaves some out. The table lists around 110,000 clones, over 60% of them singletons. Sequencing was carried out using PBMCs. Receptors were obtained from a woman in her forties in good health and CMV-seropositive.

This clone was detected a few times. The V and J genes are TRBV11-2 and TRBJ1-1; D gene uncertain. Germline V lookup: CDR1 SGHAT, CDR2 FQNNGV. This CDR3 comprises 16 residues. Trimming removed 5 bases at V and 0 bases at J, with 16 bases between. CDR3 nucleotides: TGTGCCAGCAGCCAAGACGCGGCGGGATTGAACACTGAAGCTTTCTTT. Residues: CASSQDAAGLNTEAFF.

The chain has TRBV9 and TRBJ2-4; 7 nucleotides align to TRBD2. Trimming took 2 bases from V and 5 from J; bases not matched to a gene: 13. The germline V gene encodes CDR1 SGDLS and CDR2 YYNGEE. The CDR3 consists of 17 residues. In DNA form, the CDR3 reads TGTGCCAGCAGCGTCGGACTAGGGGCCGTCGGGGAAAACATTCAGTACTTC. Its protein is CASSVGLGAVGENIQYF.

The genes are TRBV19 and TRBJ1-2, with 7 bases that match TRBD1. The CDR3 loop spans 14 amino acids. Unmatched junction bases numbered 9, after V lost 3 bases and J lost 8 bases. Looked up from germline, CDR1 is LNHDA and CDR2 is SQIVND (reference sequence). Here the CDR3 reads CASSMAGGVQGYTF. CDR3 nucleotides: TGTGCCAGTAGTATGGCAGGGGGAGTGCAGGGCTACACCTTC.

This clone was picked up one time. The CDR3 bases are TGTGCCAGCAGTTTATCTACAGGGTCCCCTTACGAGCAGTACTTC. As protein: CASSLSTGSPYEQYF. V is TRBV27 and J is TRBJ2-7; D is possibly TRBD1 (6 bases). V lost 0 bases and J lost 4, with 13 bases in between. This CDR3 contains 15 residues. CDR1 and CDR2 from the germline V gene are MNHEY and SMNVEV (reference sequence).

This clone was found a few times. The genes are TRBV5-1 and TRBJ2-7, with 7 nucleotides matching TRBD1. The germline CDR1 and CDR2 sequences are SGHRS and YFSETQ. V dropped 3 bases and J dropped 4; count of bases not matched to a gene: 7. There are 14 residues in the CDR3. CDR3 DNA sequence: TGCGCCAGCAGCTCCGGGACAGCACCTTACGAGCAGTACTTC. As protein: CASSSGTAPYEQYF.

A remark on this clone: The conserved phenylalanine or tryptophan normally closing the CDR3 is absent here, so this likely arose from a read error. The V and J genes are TRBV30 and TRBJ1-2, with D maybe TRBD1 (6 bases). The CDR3 is 14 residues long. Per germline, CDR1 GTSNPN and CDR2 SVGIG (reference sequence). The V and J ends lost 0 bases and 8 bases respectively, with 16 bases between them. The CDR3 nucleotides read TGTGCCTGGAGTGTCTGGGAACAGGGATACGGCTACACCCTC. It yields the protein CAWSVWEQGYGYTL.

The chain joins TRBV7-3 to TRBJ1-2, with 7 positions matching TRBD1. The length of the CDR3 is 15 residues. V lost 5 bases to trimming and J lost 2 bases; unmatched junction nucleotides: 8. Germline CDR1 reads SGHTA; CDR2 reads FQGTGA. The CDR3 region has the DNA TGTGCCAGCAGCGAAAACGGGGACAGCAACTATGGCTACACCTTC. Protein: CASSENGDSNYGYTF.

Comment on this clone: The junction departs from the called germline gene at one end, perhaps through a read error. The sample carries other DNA sequences with the same CDR3. The J gene is TRBJ1-2, the V gene TRBV7-7; 11 nucleotides line up with TRBD1. The CDR3 is 15 residues long. Germline V lookup: CDR1 SSHAT, CDR2 FNYEAQ (reference sequence). The CDR3 loop is CASSPPGQGGCGYTF. DNA for the CDR3: TGTGCTAGCAGCCCACCGGGACAGGGGGGTTGTGGCTACACCTTC.

The chain couples TRBV10-3 to TRBJ1-4; D not resolved. Germline V gene lookup returns CDR1 ENHRY and CDR2 SYGVKD. Trimming cost V 8 bases and J 5 bases, with 12 bases left between them. The CDR3 loop spans 13 amino acids. CDR3 sequence (DNA): TGTGCCATCGGGCCAGCGGAAAATGAAAAACTGTTTTTT. Translating it yields CAIGPAENEKLFF.

This chain joins TRBV27 and TRBJ2-5; possible D gene TRBD1, 6 bases. This CDR3 is 14 amino acids long. V lost 5 bases and J 1 base, leaving 11 bases between the germline ends. Germline V gene data show CDR1 as MNHEY and CDR2 as SMNVEV (reference sequence). CDR3: CASSRRDIQETQYF. The CDR3 DNA reads TGTGCCAGCAGTAGAAGGGACATCCAAGAGACCCAGTACTTC.

This clone occurred a few times. The chain combines TRBV7-3 with TRBJ1-2; no definite D call. Trimming cost V 2 bases and J 0 bases, with 4 bases left between them. From germline, CDR1 is SGHTA and CDR2 FQGTGA. The CDR3 contains 13 residues. The CDR3, as DNA: TGTGCCAGCAGCTTACACACTAACTATGGCTACACCTTC. This sequence encodes CASSLHTNYGYTF. Supplemented by reference TRBV7-3 and TRBJ1-2, the full variable domain reads GAGVSQTPSNKVTEKGKYVELRCDPISGHTALYWYRQSLGQGPEFLIYFQGTGAADDSGLPNDRFFAVRPEGSVSTLKIQRTERGDSAVYLCASSLHTNYGYTFGSGTRLTVV.

V gene TRBV20-1 combines with J gene TRBJ1-5; D ambiguous. The CDR3 length is 10 residues. Germline V CDR1 and CDR2: DFQATT, SNEGSKA (reference sequence). The CDR3 loop reads CPEGSQPQHF. Here the CDR3 DNA reads TGCCCGGAGGGCTCGCAGCCCCAGCATTTT.

J is TRBJ2-7 and V is TRBV5-1; 7 nucleotides line up with TRBD2. This CDR3 is built from 15 residues. Looked up from germline, CDR1 is SGHRS and CDR2 is YFSETQ. Germline trimming cut 0 bases from V and 3 bases from J; bases unmatched to any gene: 6. Here the CDR3 DNA reads TGCGCCAGCAGCTTGGATCCCAGGGAGGGCTACGAGCAGTACTTC. Translating gives CASSLDPREGYEQYF.

The rearrangement links TRBV2 to TRBJ2-1; D may be TRBD2 (5 bases). The germline V gene encodes CDR1 SNHLY and CDR2 FYNNEI. The CDR3 has 18 residues. V lost 6 bases and J 0 bases, leaving 21 bases between the germline ends. CDR3 loop: CASRKDVVGLGSYNEQFF. The CDR3 DNA reads TGTGCCAGCAGGAAGGACGTAGTCGGACTGGGCTCCTACAATGAGCAGTTCTTC.

This clone was counted once. This rearrangement joins TRBV6-5 to TRBJ1-1; D ambiguous. Trimming removed 3 bases at V and 5 bases at J, with 10 bases between. The CDR3 runs 13 residues. Germline assignment: CDR1 MNHEY and CDR2 SVGAGI. The CDR3 region has the DNA TGTGCCAGCAGTTATGAGGGTTGGACTGAAGCTTTCTTT. Protein product: CASSYEGWTEAFF.

This chain joins TRBV2 and TRBJ2-1; possibly TRBD1 for D (6 bases). The CDR3 spans 15 residues. Germline CDR1 SNHLY, CDR2 FYNNEI. The V end lost 2 bases, the J end lost 4 bases, and 12 bases lay between the germline ends. CDR3 DNA sequence: TGTGCCAGCAGTGAACGGACAGATAATTACAATGAGCAGTTCTTC. Its translation is CASSERTDNYNEQFF.

The chain links TRBV28 to TRBJ2-7; 9 bases line up with TRBD1. The germline V gene has CDR1 MDHEN and CDR2 SYDVKM. The CDR3 runs 13 residues. With V trimmed by 8 bases and J by 3 bases, 5 bases remained unmatched. The CDR3 DNA reads TGTGCCAGCGGGACAGGGCCTTACTACGAGCAGTACTTC. It specifies CASGTGPYYEQYF.

The gene calls are TRBV9 and TRBJ1-1; D might be TRBD1 (6 bases). Trimming took 4 bases from V and 6 from J, leaving 16 bases between them. The CDR3 extends over 14 amino acids. Germline V gene lookup returns CDR1 SGDLS and CDR2 YYNGEE. This chain's CDR3 is CASSTMTGLPEAFF. Written as DNA, the CDR3 is TGTGCCAGCAGCACCATGACAGGCCTCCCTGAAGCTTTCTTT.

In this sample, this clone turned up once. V usage is TRBV6-5 and J usage is TRBJ1-4; no clear D. Trimming cost V 11 bases and J 7 bases, with 23 bases left between them. Germline CDR1 reads MNHEY; CDR2 reads SVGAGI. This CDR3 comprises 15 residues. The DNA for the CDR3 is TGTGCCTACATCAGCGTCGGAGGTCTGAGTGAAAAACTGTTTTTT. It yields the protein CAYISVGGLSEKLFF.

This clone was found a few times. The V and J genes are TRBV9 and TRBJ1-5; D might be TRBD1 (6 bases). The V gene lost 4 bases and the J gene lost 3 bases, with 8 bases spanning the gap. In germline, CDR1 is SGDLS, CDR2 YYNGEE. The CDR3 extends over 13 amino acids. In nucleotides, the CDR3 is TGTGCCAGCAGCCGGGGGGCCAATCAGCCCCAGCATTTT. This encodes CASSRGANQPQHF.

The rearrangement joins TRBV28 to TRBJ2-6; the D is unclear. Germline CDR1 reads MDHEN; CDR2 reads SYDVKM. The length of the CDR3 is 15 residues. V was pared by 5 bases and J by 0 bases, with 8 bases between. The CDR3 loop reads CASSPDISGANVLTF. CDR3 nucleotide sequence: TGTGCCAGCAGTCCCGACATCTCTGGGGCCAACGTCCTGACTTTC.

The rearrangement links TRBV11-2 to TRBJ1-2, with D possibly matching TRBD1 (5 bases). Trimming cost V 5 bases and J 3 bases, with 13 bases left between them. Germline CDR1 reads SGHAT; CDR2 reads FQNNGV. The CDR3 extends over 14 amino acids. As DNA, the CDR3 is TGTGCCAGCAGCCCGCACCAGGGCCACTATGGCTACACCTTC. Protein: CASSPHQGHYGYTF.

The chain uses TRBV4-2 and TRBJ1-3; TRBD1 matches at 7 bases. CDR3 length: 15 residues. Trimming at V came to 0 bases and at J to 4 bases, leaving 3 bases not matched to a gene. Germline loops: CDR1 LGHNA, CDR2 YNFKEQ. The CDR3 bases are TGTGCCAGCAGCCAAGACCCGGACAGGGGAAACACCATATATTTT. The encoded protein is CASSQDPDRGNTIYF.

This clone has more than one count but fewer than ten. The V and J genes are TRBV6-1 and TRBJ2-2; a possible D gene is TRBD2 (6 bases). Germline-derived CDR1 and CDR2 are MNHNS and SASEGT. Trimming took off 8 bases at V and 3 bases at J, with 13 bases between the two ends. CDR3 length: 14 residues. The CDR3 sequence: CASPTGDHTGELFF. The CDR3 coding sequence is TGTGCCAGCCCAACGGGGGACCACACCGGGGAGCTGTTTTTT.

V gene TRBV7-6 combines with J gene TRBJ2-3, with D perhaps matching TRBD1 (6 bases). CDR3 length equals 16 residues. V lost 9 bases and J 4 bases, leaving 23 bases between the germline ends. Germline V gives CDR1 SGHVS, CDR2 FNYEAQ. The CDR3: CARSGGHHPRADTQYF. The DNA of the CDR3 is TGTGCCAGAAGTGGGGGCCATCACCCTCGGGCAGATACGCAGTATTTT.

The genes are TRBV20-1 and TRBJ2-1; D is perhaps TRBD2 (6 bases). Germline-derived CDR1 and CDR2 are DFQATT and SNEGSKA (reference sequence). The CDR3 is made up of 11 amino acids. With 0 bases removed from V and 13 bases from J, the gap between germline ends came to 10 bases. CDR3 bases: TGCAGTGCTAGAGAACTGGGACTCCAGTTCTTC. As protein: CSARELGLQFF.

The chain joins TRBV27 to TRBJ1-4; D not certain. The germline V and J ends were trimmed by 4 bases and 13 bases, with 19 bases remaining between them. Germline loops: CDR1 MNHEY, CDR2 SMNVEV (reference sequence). The CDR3 loop spans 14 amino acids. The CDR3 sequence: CASSSRVGGRVLFF. The CDR3 nucleotides are TGTGCCAGCAGTTCCCGGGTGGGAGGTCGGGTACTGTTTTTT. Full variable domain (rest looked up from reference TRBV27 and TRBJ1-4): EAQVTQNPRYLITVTGKKLTVTCSQNMNHEYMSWYRQDPGLGLRQIYYSMNVEVTDKGDVPEGYKVSRKEKRNFPLILESPSPNQTSLYFCASSSRVGGRVLFFGSGTQLSVL.

Here the CDR3 DNA reads TGTGCCAGCACAACTAGCGGGAGGGCCCCGGGCTCCTACGAGCAGTACTTC. It specifies CASTTSGRAPGSYEQYF. This rearrangement joins TRBV25-1 to TRBJ2-7; TRBD2 matches at 13 bases. The CDR3 consists of 17 residues. The germline V gene has CDR1 MGHDK and CDR2 SYGVNS. The junction had 9 bases not matched to a gene; V was cut back by 7 bases and J by 0 bases.

Remarks on this clone: One end of the junction does not line up with germline, which may come from a read error. The chain employs TRBV7-9 and TRBJ1-5; D unclear. CDR3 length: 12 amino acids. The germline V gene has CDR1 SEHNR and CDR2 FQNEAQ (reference sequence). CDR3 coding DNA: TGTTCCAGCAGCTTTCCTGACGGGGCCCAGCATTTT. Its translation: CSSSFPDGAQHF.

The V gene is TRBV2, the J gene TRBJ2-1, with D perhaps matching TRBD2 (6 bases). Germline values: CDR1 SNHLY, CDR2 FYNNEI. The CDR3 spans 18 residues. The V end lost 2 bases, the J end lost 3 bases, and 20 bases lay between the germline ends. This CDR3 reads CASSESSSSAINYNEQFF. CDR3 DNA: TGTGCCAGCAGTGAATCCTCGTCTAGCGCCATAAACTACAATGAGCAGTTCTTC. Variable domain in full (rest from reference TRBV2 and TRBJ2-1): EPEVTQTPSHQVTQMGQEVILRCVPISNHLYFYWYRQILGQKVEFLVSFYNNEISEKSEIFDDQFSVERPDGSNFTLKIRSTKLEDSAMYFCASSESSSSAINYNEQFFGPGTRLTVL.